These 15 T cell receptor beta chains share one sample of origin, sequenced in a study of T cells after yellow fever vaccination. TCRdb itself ran the 5' RACE reads through MiXCR, one entry per CDR3 protein. The table lists approximately 150,000 distinct CDR3 sequences, less than 9.5% of them singletons. Here the sequenced sample was CD4+ T cells sorted from PBMCs, taken 5 days after the yellow fever booster vaccination. These receptor sequences come from a man aged 25 to 40 who received the YFV17D yellow fever vaccine.

There are many counts of this clonotype. The chain is built from TRBV20-1 and TRBJ1-4; possible D gene TRBD1, 6 bases. V lost 5 bases and J lost 8, with 15 bases in between. The CDR3 is 13 residues long. Germline V CDR1 and CDR2: DFQATT, SNEGSKA (reference sequence). The CDR3 DNA reads as TGCAGTGCTCAGGGGACCTCGGGAGAAAAACTGTTTTTT. Translation: CSAQGTSGEKLFF.

This clonotype was detected ten times or more. The chain recombines TRBV5-8 with TRBJ2-1; D call uncertain. This CDR3 is 13 amino acids long. V lost 2 bases, J lost 8 bases, and 11 bases lay in between. Germline values: CDR1 SGHTS, CDR2 YDEGEE. The CDR3 DNA reads as TGTGCCAGCAGCTTACGCCGTCGCCATGAGCAGTTCTTC. Its translation: CASSLRRRHEQFF.

There are a few counts of this clonotype. The chain has TRBV5-6 and TRBJ1-5, with D possibly TRBD1 on 6 matching bases. This CDR3 region has 15 residues. V was cut by 4 bases and J by 4 bases, with 15 bases left in between. Germline loops: CDR1 SGHDT, CDR2 YYEEEE. The CDR3 region has the DNA TGTGCCAGCAGCCCGGGCCCAGGGGCTAATCAGCCCCAGCATTTT. It specifies CASSPGPGANQPQHF.

This clonotype has a count of ten or more. V gene TRBV7-2 combines with J gene TRBJ2-5, with D maybe TRBD2 (5 bases). V dropped 1 base and J dropped 7 bases, with 13 bases sitting between them. CDR1 is SGHTA, CDR2 FQGNSA, per germline. CDR3 length: 14 residues. The CDR3 DNA follows: TGTGCCAGCAGCTTAGTTGCGGGTCCTGTGACCCAGTACTTC. Protein: CASSLVAGPVTQYF.

This clonotype has at least ten counts. The V gene is TRBV20-1, the J gene TRBJ1-1, with D perhaps TRBD1 (6 bases). Germline V gene lookup returns CDR1 DFQATT and CDR2 SNEGSKA (reference sequence). The CDR3 extends over 13 amino acids. Trimming stripped 3 bases from V and 1 base from J, with 9 bases between. CDR3 loop: CSASPGQNTEAFF. The CDR3 DNA reads TGCAGTGCTAGTCCGGGACAGAACACTGAAGCTTTCTTT.

This sequence joins TRBV6-1 and TRBJ1-5; 9 nucleotides align to TRBD1. V shed 5 bases and J 6 bases; nucleotides not matched to a gene: 5. The length of the CDR3 is 14 residues. The germline gives CDR1 MNHNS, CDR2 SASEGT. CDR3 nucleotide sequence: TGTGCCAGCAGTACCCGGGACAGGGTTCAGCCCCAGCATTTT. Protein sequence: CASSTRDRVQPQHF.

The rearrangement uses TRBV7-2 and TRBJ2-7, with TRBD2 matching 12 bases. Germline V gene data show CDR1 as SGHTA and CDR2 as FQGNSA. V lost 0 bases and J lost 1; bases outside the gene matches: 4. The length of the CDR3 is 17 residues. In nucleotides, the CDR3 is TGTGCCAGCAGCTTAGCCCTAGCGGGAGGGGGGTCCTACGAGCAGTACTTC. This encodes CASSLALAGGGSYEQYF.

This clonotype was counted ten times or more. This chain joins TRBV5-6 and TRBJ2-1, with D uncertain. There are 17 residues in the CDR3. Germline V lookup: CDR1 SGHDT, CDR2 YYEEEE. The V end lost 0 bases, the J end lost 8 bases, and 21 bases lay between the germline ends. The DNA for the CDR3 is TGTGCCAGCAGCTTGGGGGCACGGATGGATCTGGCCCATGAGCAGTTCTTC. Its translation is CASSLGARMDLAHEQFF.

This clonotype has at least ten counts. This CDR3 is CSAMTGPRQPQHF. The CDR3, as DNA: TGCAGTGCTATGACAGGGCCGCGTCAGCCCCAGCATTTT. V gene TRBV20-1 combines with J gene TRBJ1-5; the match to TRBD1 covers 7 bases. Germline CDR1 and CDR2: DFQATT and SNEGSKA (reference sequence). The trim removed 4 bases at V and 6 bases at J, leaving 6 bases unmatched. The CDR3 is 13 residues long.

The sample holds many counts of this clonotype. The chain carries TRBV5-6 and TRBJ2-7; 7 bases line up with TRBD2. Germline CDR1 and CDR2: SGHDT and YYEEEE. This CDR3 contains 15 residues. The junction had 4 bases not matched to a gene; V was cut back by 1 base and J by 0 bases. The CDR3 sequence: CASSLLAGVSYEQYF. CDR3 sequence (DNA): TGTGCCAGCAGCTTGCTGGCGGGAGTCTCCTACGAGCAGTACTTC. Drawing the rest from reference TRBV5-6 and TRBJ2-7, the complete variable domain is DAGVTQSPTHLIKTRGQQVTLRCSPKSGHDTVSWYQQALGQGPQFIFQYYEEEERQRGNFPDRFSGHQFPNYSSELNVNALLLGDSALYLCASSLLAGVSYEQYFGPGTRLTVT.

In this sample, this clonotype turned up many times. The chain combines TRBV20-1 with TRBJ2-7, with 7 bases identical to TRBD2. CDR1 is DFQATT and CDR2 is SNEGSKA in the germline V gene (reference sequence). J gave up 5 bases and V 6 bases, and 10 bases lay outside the gene matches. The CDR3 extends over 13 amino acids. Here the CDR3 DNA reads TGCAGTGCCCCCTCCGGGACTAAGGACGAGCAGTACTTC. Translated, it gives CSAPSGTKDEQYF.

This clonotype has a count of ten or more. This sequence joins TRBV27 and TRBJ2-2; D call uncertain. The CDR3 covers 13 residues. Germline CDR1 reads MNHEY; CDR2 reads SMNVEV (reference sequence). V shed 3 bases and J shed 6 bases, with 8 bases lying between them. In DNA form, the CDR3 reads TGTGCCAGCAGTTTTGTGAGAGCCGGGGAGCTGTTTTTT. Its translation is CASSFVRAGELFF.

This clonotype was seen ten or more times. The chain recombines TRBV20-1 with TRBJ2-4, with TRBD2 as a possible D gene (6 bases). Per germline, CDR1 DFQATT and CDR2 SNEGSKA (reference sequence). The CDR3 runs to 14 residues. V was clipped by 8 bases and J by 3 bases, with 17 bases between them. The CDR3 DNA is TGCAGTTTGCTCCAACTAGCTGACAAAAACATTCAGTACTTC. It specifies CSLLQLADKNIQYF.

Ten or more counts support this clonotype. The genes are TRBV12-3 or TRBV12-4 and TRBJ2-4; D uncertain. This CDR3 spans 11 amino acids. V was pared by 6 bases and J by 8 bases, with 8 bases between. CDR3 bases: TGTGCCAGCAGCCCCAATGACATTCAGTACTTC. The encoded protein is CASSPNDIQYF.

This clonotype was picked up a small number of times. The chain recombines TRBV12-3 or TRBV12-4 with TRBJ2-3; the match to TRBD1 covers 7 bases. The CDR3 is made up of 17 amino acids. V was clipped by 3 bases and J by 0 bases; unmatched bases: 9. The CDR3 sequence: CASSLSGTVWSTDTQYF. DNA of the CDR3: TGTGCCAGCAGTTTGTCCGGGACAGTCTGGAGCACAGATACGCAGTATTTT.